The rows below give T cell receptor beta chains drawn from one sample of a study of cytomegalovirus exposure and HLA in healthy donors. Using immunoSEQ multiplex PCR, the repertoire was profiled, and TCRdb retains in-frame clones only, with some absent. This sample has some 200,000 clones; more than 75% occur once, and the top ten carry 0.2% to 0.3%. The specimen sequenced was PBMCs. The receptors were sampled from a girl less than two years old in good health and CMV-seronegative. Each CDR3 is given with its conserved first and last residue. The order of the fields is V gene, J gene, CDR3 protein.

v_gene: TRBV6-1; j_gene: TRBJ1-1; CDR3aa: CASSSGVGTEAFF
v_gene: TRBV20-1; j_gene: TRBJ2-7; CDR3aa: CSGQSAYEQYF
v_gene: TRBV5-4; j_gene: TRBJ2-1; CDR3aa: CASSSTSNHNEQFF
v_gene: TRBV10-3; j_gene: TRBJ2-5; CDR3aa: CAIRGQGQETQYF
v_gene: TRBV15; j_gene: TRBJ1-1; CDR3aa: CATSRDGNFMNTEAFF
v_gene: TRBV5-5; j_gene: TRBJ1-1; CDR3aa: CASSLEGISAFF
v_gene: TRBV6-5; j_gene: TRBJ2-7; CDR3aa: CASSLDRLSYEQYF
v_gene: TRBV9; j_gene: TRBJ2-3; CDR3aa: CASSVEQGDTQYF
v_gene: TRBV20-1; j_gene: TRBJ2-3; CDR3aa: CSGAKSDTQYF
v_gene: TRBV11-2; j_gene: TRBJ2-1; CDR3aa: CASSLQSGGYNEQFF
v_gene: TRBV30; j_gene: TRBJ2-7; CDR3aa: CAWNWGQSSYEQYF
v_gene: TRBV9; j_gene: TRBJ2-1; CDR3aa: CASSVSSFGGRSSYNEQFF
v_gene: TRBV7-3; j_gene: TRBJ2-3; CDR3aa: CASSLPGLAGERDTQYF
v_gene: TRBV7-8; j_gene: TRBJ2-5; CDR3aa: CASSLRLAGKETQYF
v_gene: TRBV6-6; j_gene: TRBJ2-7; CDR3aa: CASSYSPVSEQYF
v_gene: TRBV5-5; j_gene: TRBJ2-5; CDR3aa: CASSFERARGETQYF
v_gene: TRBV9; j_gene: TRBJ2-5; CDR3aa: CASSSGGIQETQYF
v_gene: TRBV5-4; j_gene: TRBJ2-7; CDR3aa: CASSPGTSIPYEQYF
v_gene: TRBV2; j_gene: TRBJ2-2; CDR3aa: CASSESRAPGGGRLGPGELFF
v_gene: TRBV27; j_gene: TRBJ2-3; CDR3aa: CASSTSGGAYDTQYF
v_gene: TRBV5-5; j_gene: TRBJ2-7; CDR3aa: CASSLASGMGEQYF
v_gene: TRBV5-1; j_gene: TRBJ2-7; CDR3aa: CASSMFSGLYEQYF
v_gene: TRBV4-1; j_gene: TRBJ2-1; CDR3aa: CASSQPGGRDDEQFF
v_gene: TRBV4-1; j_gene: TRBJ2-3; CDR3aa: CASSQDRTSPTDTQYF
v_gene: TRBV4-2; j_gene: TRBJ2-5; CDR3aa: CASSQDGTAHRETQYF
v_gene: TRBV4-1; j_gene: TRBJ2-7; CDR3aa: CASSQPGQTYEQYF
v_gene: TRBV5-1; j_gene: TRBJ1-1; CDR3aa: CASSWTGKNTEAFF
v_gene: TRBV4-3; j_gene: TRBJ2-2; CDR3aa: CASSQEWSGRLNTGELFF
v_gene: TRBV4-2; j_gene: TRBJ2-3; CDR3aa: CASSQEQGSEADTQYF
v_gene: TRBV5-8; j_gene: TRBJ1-2; CDR3aa: CASSLGGLYGYTF
v_gene: TRBV7-7; j_gene: TRBJ2-2; CDR3aa: CASSLGTSGVYTGELFF
v_gene: TRBV11-2; j_gene: TRBJ1-5; CDR3aa: CASSYDRDQPQHF
v_gene: TRBV5-1; j_gene: TRBJ2-2; CDR3aa: CASRTGYTGELFF
v_gene: TRBV7-9; j_gene: TRBJ1-2; CDR3aa: CASSPGRGNYGYTF
v_gene: TRBV11-3; j_gene: TRBJ1-6; CDR3aa: CASSEKFARQGHSPLHF
v_gene: TRBV6-1; j_gene: TRBJ1-4; CDR3aa: CASKPGQGNEKLFF
v_gene: TRBV7-2; j_gene: TRBJ2-3; CDR3aa: CASSFGPSGRGSTDTQYF
v_gene: TRBV7-2; j_gene: TRBJ2-3; CDR3aa: CASSKDIITDTQYF
v_gene: TRBV6-5; j_gene: TRBJ1-1; CDR3aa: CASSLVAEMNTEAFF
v_gene: TRBV7-3; j_gene: TRBJ2-7; CDR3aa: CASSLGSGGHYEQYF
v_gene: TRBV19; j_gene: TRBJ1-2; CDR3aa: CASSTHGSGANYGYTF
v_gene: TRBV5-1; j_gene: TRBJ2-3; CDR3aa: CASRWGPSTDTQYF
v_gene: TRBV18; j_gene: TRBJ2-2; CDR3aa: CASSQTGTGELFF